Listed below are T cell receptor beta chains from one sample, sequenced in a study of blood T cell repertoires in COVID-19. Data came from immunoSEQ multiplex PCR; TCRdb stores just in-frame clones and leaves some out. The data hold around 320,000 clones, with about nine tenths observed a single time. Sequenced material: peripheral blood. Receptor source: a man between 18 and 35 years old with active or convalescent COVID-19. Each CDR3 is given with its conserved first and last residue. D genes are given only for firm matches. The size entry is marked missing in some rows and otherwise reads once, few, many or a size class.

TRBV13	NA	TRBJ1-1	TRBD1	TGTGCCAGCAGCGCCGACAGGGGGACGACTGAAGCTTTCTTT	CASSADRGTTEAFF
TRBV24-1	NA	TRBJ2-1	NA	TGTGCCACCAGTGACGGCGGATCCTGGCATGAGCAGTTCTTC	CATSDGGSWHEQFF
TRBV9	NA	TRBJ1-1	TRBD1	TGTGCCAGCAGCGCAAGACAGGGAGGGAACACTGAAGCTTTCTTT	CASSARQGGNTEAFF
TRBV15	NA	TRBJ1-3	TRBD1	TGTGCCACCAGCACCGGGACAGGGGGTGGAAACACCATATATTTT	CATSTGTGGGNTIYF
TRBV5-1	NA	TRBJ1-3	NA	TGCGCCAGCAGCTTGACAGGGCTCCCCTCTGGAAACACCATATATTTT	CASSLTGLPSGNTIYF
TRBV20-1	NA	TRBJ2-7	TRBD2	TGCAGTGCTAGTTCGACTAGCGGGATAGGACGTAGGGAGCAGTACTTC	CSASSTSGIGRREQYF
TRBV11-3	NA	TRBJ2-1	TRBD1	TGTGCCAGCAGCTTAGATTCCCCGACAGGGCCCAATGAGCAGTTCTTC	CASSLDSPTGPNEQFF
TRBV11-2	NA	TRBJ2-2	TRBD2	TGTGCCAGCAGAATAACTAGCGTAGTCACCGGGGAGCTGTTTTTT	CASRITSVVTGELFF
TRBV5-1	few	TRBJ1-1	NA	TGCGCCAGCAGTACTCAATCGGCGTCGGGCACTGAAGCTTTCTTT	CASSTQSASGTEAFF
TRBV4-1	NA	TRBJ2-7	NA	TGCGCCAGCAGCCACCCCCAGATGGAGAAGTACTTC	CASSHPQMEKYF
TRBV6-5	NA	TRBJ1-4	NA	TGTGCCAGCAGTTACAGAGGAGGACCAAAAACTTTT	CASSYRGGPKTF
TRBV3-1/TRBV3-2	NA	TRBJ2-7	TRBD2	TGTGCCAGCAGCCAAGATGGGGGAGGACTAGCGGAAACCTACGAGCAGTACTTC	CASSQDGGGLAETYEQYF
TRBV24-1	NA	TRBJ1-2	NA	TGTGCCACCAGTGACCAGAACCAAGGGAGTAACTATGGCTACACCTTC	CATSDQNQGSNYGYTF
TRBV4-1	NA	TRBJ1-1	NA	TGCGCCAGCAGCCAAATGGCAGGGGTGAACACTGAAGCTTTCTTT	CASSQMAGVNTEAFF
TRBV4-1	NA	TRBJ2-3	TRBD2	TGCGCCAGCAGCTCCACTAGCGGGGTTACAGATACGCAGTATTTT	CASSSTSGVTDTQYF
TRBV27	NA	TRBJ2-1	TRBD1	TGTGCCAGCAGTTTGTTGGGACAGAGCTCCTACAATGAGCAGTTCTTC	CASSLLGQSSYNEQFF
TRBV6-5	few	TRBJ1-1	TRBD1	TGTGCCAGCAGTACCCCCGGGACAGGGATTTCTTTCTTT	CASSTPGTGISFF
TRBV4-1	NA	TRBJ1-2	NA	TGCGCCAGCAGCCAAGATTCCCAGGGGAGCTATGGCTACACCTTC	CASSQDSQGSYGYTF
TRBV19	NA	TRBJ2-2	NA	TGTGCCAGTAGTATCCGAAGCGTGACCGGGGAGCTGTTTTTT	CASSIRSVTGELFF
TRBV5-8	NA	TRBJ2-7	NA	TGTGCCAGCAGCTGGGGGGGCCAAGGAGCCTACGAGCAGTACTTC	CASSWGGQGAYEQYF
TRBV5-4	NA	TRBJ2-1	TRBD2	TGTGCCAGCAGCCTGTTGGGACTAGCGGTTTACAATGAGCAGTTCTTC	CASSLLGLAVYNEQFF
TRBV27	NA	TRBJ2-1	TRBD2	TGTGCCAGCGGACTAGCGGGAGACAATGAGCAGTTCTTC	CASGLAGDNEQFF
TRBV5-1	NA	TRBJ2-1	TRBD2	TGCGCCAGCAGCTTGGTACTAGCGGACAATGAGCAGTTCTTC	CASSLVLADNEQFF
TRBV27	NA	TRBJ1-5	NA	TGTGCCAGCAGGCTCAGGGCACCCAGCAATCAGCCCCAGCATTTT	CASRLRAPSNQPQHF
TRBV28	NA	TRBJ2-2	NA	TGTGCCAGCAGTTTCTCGAGATCTCGTTTCGCCGGGGAGCTGTTTTTT	CASSFSRSRFAGELFF
TRBV14	once	TRBJ2-1	NA	TGTGCCAGCAGCCAATTGGCAGGTGAAAACAATGAGCAGTTCTTC	CASSQLAGENNEQFF
TRBV9	once	TRBJ1-4	TRBD1	TGTGCCAGCAGCGAGAAAGGGACAGTAACTAATGAAAAACTGTTTTTT	CASSEKGTVTNEKLFF
TRBV9	NA	TRBJ2-2	NA	TGTGCCAGCAGCGTAGGAGGAGAAAACACCGGGGAGCTGTTTTTT	CASSVGGENTGELFF
TRBV6-2/TRBV6-3	NA	TRBJ2-1	TRBD2	TGTGCCAGCAGCGTCGGACTAGCGGGAGGGCCTGGGGATGAGCAGTTCTTC	CASSVGLAGGPGDEQFF
TRBV4-3	once	TRBJ1-1	TRBD1	TGCGCCAGCAGCCAAGATAGTAGGGGGCGACTGACTGAAGCTTTCTTT	CASSQDSRGRLTEAFF
TRBV7-8	NA	TRBJ2-2	NA	TGTGCCAGCAGCTTTTTCGGGGAATGGACCGGGGAGCTGTTTTTT	CASSFFGEWTGELFF
TRBV6-1	NA	TRBJ2-3	TRBD2	TGTGCCAGCAGTGAATTACGACTAGCGGCAACTAGCACAGATACGCAGTATTTT	CASSELRLAATSTDTQYF
TRBV19	NA	TRBJ2-3	TRBD2	TGTGCCAGTGGGACTAGCGGGCGCACAGATACGCAGTATTTT	CASGTSGRTDTQYF
TRBV13	NA	TRBJ2-2	TRBD2	TGTGCCAGCAGCTTATGGCGGGAGTACACCGGGGAGCTGTTTTTT	CASSLWREYTGELFF
TRBV5-4	NA	TRBJ2-1	NA	TGTGCCAGCAGCACTAGGCGGGGACCCTCCTACAATGAGCAGTTCTTC	CASSTRRGPSYNEQFF
TRBV27	NA	TRBJ1-2	NA	TGTGCCAGCAGTTTTTTCGGTGAGCGGATCTATGGCTACACCTTC	CASSFFGERIYGYTF
TRBV5-4	once	TRBJ1-2	TRBD1	TGTGCCAGCAGCTTGGGGGACAGGGGCGATGGCTACACCTTC	CASSLGDRGDGYTF
TRBV29-1	NA	TRBJ1-1	TRBD1	TGCAGCGTTGGGACAGGGGGCGGGACTGAAGCTTTCTTT	CSVGTGGGTEAFF
TRBV4-2	once	TRBJ2-5	TRBD2	TGTGCCAGCAGCCAGGCACCGGGACTAGCGAAAGATCAAGAGACCCAGTACTTC	CASSQAPGLAKDQETQYF
TRBV5-1	once	TRBJ2-3	NA	TGCGCCAGCAGCCAAAACATGGCAGATACGCAGTATTTT	CASSQNMADTQYF
TRBV27	NA	TRBJ2-5	NA	TGTGCCAGCAGTTTATCCACCACATTTTTGGTCCCGAAAGAGACCCAGTACTTC	CASSLSTTFLVPKETQYF
TRBV7-2	NA	TRBJ1-5	NA	TGTGCCAGCAGCCCAGACAATTATCAGCCCCAGCATTTT	CASSPDNYQPQHF
TRBV4-3	NA	TRBJ2-7	TRBD1	TGCGCCAGCAGCCAAACACAACAGGGGGCTCGCGAGCAGTACTTC	CASSQTQQGAREQYF
TRBV18	NA	TRBJ2-2	TRBD1	TGTGCCAGCTCACCCCCCGGGACAGCGAACACCGGGGAGCTGTTTTTT	CASSPPGTANTGELFF
TRBV28	NA	TRBJ2-7	TRBD2	TGTGCCAGCAGACCCCCTCGCGGGAGGAACACCTACGAGCAGTACTTC	CASRPPRGRNTYEQYF
TRBV6-2/TRBV6-3	NA	TRBJ1-6	TRBD1	TGTGCCAGCAGTCTTCGGGACAGAAAAAATTCACCCCTCCACTTT	CASSLRDRKNSPLHF
TRBV27	NA	TRBJ1-1	NA	TGTGCCAGCAGTTTTGACAGGAACACTGAAGCTTTCTTT	CASSFDRNTEAFF
TRBV10-3	once	TRBJ2-3	TRBD2	TGTGCCATCAGGCGGACTAGCGGTAGCACAGATACGCAGTATTTT	CAIRRTSGSTDTQYF
TRBV27	few	TRBJ1-4	TRBD1	TGTGCCAGCAGTTCTCTCTTATCAGGGGGCCGGGAAAAACTGTTTTTT	CASSSLLSGGREKLFF
TRBV5-1	once	TRBJ1-1	NA	TGCGCCAGCAGCTTGTCGGGAATGAACACTGAAGCTTTCTTT	CASSLSGMNTEAFF
TRBV18	NA	TRBJ2-5	NA	TGTGCCAGCTCACCCAGACGACCCGGGGGGCCACAAGAGACCCAGTACTTC	CASSPRRPGGPQETQYF
TRBV6-5	NA	TRBJ1-4	NA	TGTGCCAGCAGTTACTCGTCTAGGGAGCCTAATGAAAAACTGTTTTTT	CASSYSSREPNEKLFF